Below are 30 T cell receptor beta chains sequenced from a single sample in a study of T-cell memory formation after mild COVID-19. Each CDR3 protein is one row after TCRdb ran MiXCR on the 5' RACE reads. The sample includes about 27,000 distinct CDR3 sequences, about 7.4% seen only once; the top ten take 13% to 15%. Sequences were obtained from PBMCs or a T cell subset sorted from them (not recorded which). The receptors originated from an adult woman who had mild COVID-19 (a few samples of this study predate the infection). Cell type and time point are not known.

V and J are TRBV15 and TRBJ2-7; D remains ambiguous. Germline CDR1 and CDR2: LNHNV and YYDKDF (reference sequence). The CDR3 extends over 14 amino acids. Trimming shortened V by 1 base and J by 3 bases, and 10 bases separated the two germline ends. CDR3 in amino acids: CATSRAETLYEQYF. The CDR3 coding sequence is TGTGCCACCAGCAGAGCGGAGACCCTCTACGAGCAGTACTTC.

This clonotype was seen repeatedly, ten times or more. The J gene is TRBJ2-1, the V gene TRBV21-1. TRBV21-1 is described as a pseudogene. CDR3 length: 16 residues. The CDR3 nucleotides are TGTGCCAGCAGCAAACTAGAGGGGAGCTCCTACAATGAGCAGTTCTTC. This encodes CASSKLEGSSYNEQFF.

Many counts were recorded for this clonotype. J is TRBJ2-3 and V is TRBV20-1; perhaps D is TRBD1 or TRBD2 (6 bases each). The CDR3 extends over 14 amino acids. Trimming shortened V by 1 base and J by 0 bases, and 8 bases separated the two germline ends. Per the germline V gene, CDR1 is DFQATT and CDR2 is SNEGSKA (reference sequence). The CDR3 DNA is TGCAGTGCTAGAGCGGGGGCTAGCACAGATACGCAGTATTTT. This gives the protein CSARAGASTDTQYF.

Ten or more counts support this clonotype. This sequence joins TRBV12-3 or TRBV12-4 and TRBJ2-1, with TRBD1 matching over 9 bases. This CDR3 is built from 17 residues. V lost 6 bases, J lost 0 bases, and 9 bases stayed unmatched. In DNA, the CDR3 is TGTGCCAGCAGGCGGACAGGGGTCCAAAGCTCCTACAATGAGCAGTTCTTC. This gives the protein CASRRTGVQSSYNEQFF.

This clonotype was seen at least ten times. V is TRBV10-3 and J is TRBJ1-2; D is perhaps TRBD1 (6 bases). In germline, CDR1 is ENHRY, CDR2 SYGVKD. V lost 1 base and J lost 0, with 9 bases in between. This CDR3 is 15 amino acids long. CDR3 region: CAISEFGTTNYGYTF. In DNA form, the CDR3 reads TGTGCCATCAGTGAGTTCGGGACAACTAACTATGGCTACACCTTC.

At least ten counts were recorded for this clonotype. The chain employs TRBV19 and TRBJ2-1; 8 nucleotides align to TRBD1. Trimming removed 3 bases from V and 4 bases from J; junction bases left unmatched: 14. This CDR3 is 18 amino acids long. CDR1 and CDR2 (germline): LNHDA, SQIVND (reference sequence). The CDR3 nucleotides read TGTGCCAGTAGTATCGGGCTAAGGCGGACAGGGTTATACAATGAGCAGTTCTTC. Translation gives CASSIGLRRTGLYNEQFF.

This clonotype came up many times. The CDR3 bases are TGTGCCTGGACCACCGGATCCGGATACGAGCAGTACTTC. Translating gives CAWTTGSGYEQYF. The chain recombines TRBV30 with TRBJ2-7; D ambiguous. CDR1 and CDR2 (germline): GTSNPN, SVGIG (reference sequence). The V and J ends lost 4 bases and 4 bases respectively, with 14 bases between them. The CDR3 totals 13 residues. Together with reference TRBV30 and TRBJ2-7, the CDR3 gives the full variable domain: SQTIHQWPATLVQPVGSPLSLECTVEGTSNPNLYWYRQAAGRGLQLLFYSVGIGQISSEVPQNLSASRPQDRQFILSSKKLLLSDSGFYLCAWTTGSGYEQYFGPGTRLTVT.

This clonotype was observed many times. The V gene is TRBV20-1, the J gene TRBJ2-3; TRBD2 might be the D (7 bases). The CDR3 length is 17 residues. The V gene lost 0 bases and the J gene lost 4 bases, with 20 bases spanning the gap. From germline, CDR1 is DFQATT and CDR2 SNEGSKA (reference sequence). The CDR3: CSAREVMRGQISDTQYF. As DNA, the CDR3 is TGCAGTGCTAGAGAAGTAATGCGGGGGCAAATTTCAGATACGCAGTATTTT.

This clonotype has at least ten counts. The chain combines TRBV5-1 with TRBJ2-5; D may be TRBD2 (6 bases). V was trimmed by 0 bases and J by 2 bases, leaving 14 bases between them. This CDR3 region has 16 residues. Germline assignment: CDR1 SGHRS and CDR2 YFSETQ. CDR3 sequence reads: CASSLGFGAGQETQYF. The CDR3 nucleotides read TGCGCCAGCAGCTTGGGTTTCGGGGCGGGACAAGAGACCCAGTACTTC.

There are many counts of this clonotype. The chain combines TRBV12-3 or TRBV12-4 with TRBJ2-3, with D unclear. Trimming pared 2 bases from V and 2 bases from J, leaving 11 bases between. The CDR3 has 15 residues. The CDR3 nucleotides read TGTGCCAGCAGTTTATCCCCGCGGCACACAGATACGCAGTATTTT. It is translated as CASSLSPRHTDTQYF.

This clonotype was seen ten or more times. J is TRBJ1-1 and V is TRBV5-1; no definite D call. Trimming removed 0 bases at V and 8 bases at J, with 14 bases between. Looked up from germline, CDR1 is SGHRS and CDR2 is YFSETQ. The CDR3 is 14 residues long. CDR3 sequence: CASSLAGGLVEAFF. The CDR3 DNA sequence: TGCGCCAGCAGCTTGGCCGGAGGGTTGGTAGAAGCTTTCTTT.

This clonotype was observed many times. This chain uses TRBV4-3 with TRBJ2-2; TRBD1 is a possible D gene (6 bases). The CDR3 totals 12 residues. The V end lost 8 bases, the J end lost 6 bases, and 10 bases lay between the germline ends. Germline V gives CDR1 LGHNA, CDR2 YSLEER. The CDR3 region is CASESGAGELFF. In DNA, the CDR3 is TGCGCCAGCGAGTCAGGGGCCGGGGAGCTGTTTTTT.

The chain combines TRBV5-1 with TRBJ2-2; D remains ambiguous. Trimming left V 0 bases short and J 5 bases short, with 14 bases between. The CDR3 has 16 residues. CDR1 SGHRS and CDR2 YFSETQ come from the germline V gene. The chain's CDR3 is CASSLGRQDDTGELFF. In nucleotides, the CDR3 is TGCGCCAGCAGCTTGGGGCGCCAGGATGATACCGGGGAGCTGTTTTTT.

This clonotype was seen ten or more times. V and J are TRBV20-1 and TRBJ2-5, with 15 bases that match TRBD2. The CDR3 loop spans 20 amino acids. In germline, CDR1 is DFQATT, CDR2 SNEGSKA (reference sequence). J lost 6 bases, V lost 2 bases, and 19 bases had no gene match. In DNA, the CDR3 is TGCAGTGCTAGACCATGGGGAATGGTAGGACTAGCGGGAGGGCAGAAGACCCAGTACTTC. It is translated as CSARPWGMVGLAGGQKTQYF.

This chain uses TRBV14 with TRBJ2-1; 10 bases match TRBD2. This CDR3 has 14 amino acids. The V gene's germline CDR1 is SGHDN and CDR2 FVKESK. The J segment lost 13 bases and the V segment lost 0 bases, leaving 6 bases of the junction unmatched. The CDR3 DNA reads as TGTGCCAGCAGCCAAGAAACTAGCGGGGTCCTTCAGTTCTTC. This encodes CASSQETSGVLQFF.

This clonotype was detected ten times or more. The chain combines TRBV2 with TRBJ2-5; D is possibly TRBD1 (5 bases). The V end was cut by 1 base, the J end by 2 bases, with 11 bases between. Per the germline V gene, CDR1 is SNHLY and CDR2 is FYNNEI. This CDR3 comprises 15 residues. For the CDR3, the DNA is TGTGCCAGCAGTGAAGTAAGACAGTCACAAGAGACCCAGTACTTC. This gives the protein CASSEVRQSQETQYF.

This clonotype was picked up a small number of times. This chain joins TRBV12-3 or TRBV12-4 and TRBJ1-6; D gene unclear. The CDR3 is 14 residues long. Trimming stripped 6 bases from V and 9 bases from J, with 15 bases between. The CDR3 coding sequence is TGTGCCAGCAGCCTAGGACGGATTTCTTCACCCCTCCACTTT. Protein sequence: CASSLGRISSPLHF.

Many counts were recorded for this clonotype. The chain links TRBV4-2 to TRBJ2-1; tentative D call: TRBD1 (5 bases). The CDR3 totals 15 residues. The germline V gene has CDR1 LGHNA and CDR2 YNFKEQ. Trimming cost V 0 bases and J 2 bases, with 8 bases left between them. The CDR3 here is CASSQDTGTYNEQFF. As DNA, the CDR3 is TGTGCCAGCAGCCAAGACACAGGAACCTACAATGAGCAGTTCTTC.

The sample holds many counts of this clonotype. CDR3 amino acids: CASSSVPTSFHEQFF. The DNA for the CDR3 is TGTGCCAGCAGTTCCGTACCCACTAGTTTCCATGAGCAGTTCTTC. J is TRBJ2-1 and V is TRBV6-2 or TRBV6-3; D might be TRBD2 (5 bases). The CDR3 contains 15 residues. The V and J ends lost 4 bases and 8 bases respectively, with 18 bases between them. Germline V gene sequence: CDR1 MNHEY, CDR2 SVGEGT.

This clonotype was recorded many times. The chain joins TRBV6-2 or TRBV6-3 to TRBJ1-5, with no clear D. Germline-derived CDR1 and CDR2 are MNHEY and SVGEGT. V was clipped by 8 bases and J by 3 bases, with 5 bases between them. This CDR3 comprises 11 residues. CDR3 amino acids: CASGDNQPQHF. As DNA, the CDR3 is TGTGCCAGCGGCGACAATCAGCCCCAGCATTTT.

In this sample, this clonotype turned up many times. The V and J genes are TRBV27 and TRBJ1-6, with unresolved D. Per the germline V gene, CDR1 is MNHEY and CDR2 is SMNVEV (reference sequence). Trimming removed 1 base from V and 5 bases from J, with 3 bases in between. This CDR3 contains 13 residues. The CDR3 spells CASSLLDNSPLHF. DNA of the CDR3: TGTGCCAGCAGTTTATTGGATAATTCACCCCTCCACTTT.

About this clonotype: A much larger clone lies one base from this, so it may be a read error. The CDR3 region has the DNA TGCAGTGCTAGCGGACAGGGGCTCCTGGTTGGCAATCTGCCCCAGCATTTT. Translating it yields CSASGQGLLVGNLPQHF. The chain joins TRBV20-1 to TRBJ1-5; 9 nucleotides match TRBD1. This CDR3 has 17 amino acids. Germline CDR1 and CDR2: DFQATT and SNEGSKA (reference sequence).

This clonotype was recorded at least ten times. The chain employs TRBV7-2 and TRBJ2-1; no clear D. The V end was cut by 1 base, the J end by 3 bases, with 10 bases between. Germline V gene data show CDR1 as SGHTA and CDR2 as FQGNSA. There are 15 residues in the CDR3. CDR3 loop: CASSLGQVDYNEQFF. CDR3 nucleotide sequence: TGTGCCAGCAGCTTAGGCCAGGTCGACTACAATGAGCAGTTCTTC. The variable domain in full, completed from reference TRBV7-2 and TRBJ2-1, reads GAGVSQSPSNKVTEKGKDVELRCDPISGHTALYWYRQSLGQGLEFLIYFQGNSAPDKSGLPSDRFSAERTGGSVSTLTIQRTQQEDSAVYLCASSLGQVDYNEQFFGPGTRLTVL.

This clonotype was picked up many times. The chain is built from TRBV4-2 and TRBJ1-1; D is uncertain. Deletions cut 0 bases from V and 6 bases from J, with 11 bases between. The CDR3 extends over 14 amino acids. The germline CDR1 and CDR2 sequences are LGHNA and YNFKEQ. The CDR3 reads CASSQDRSGPEAFF. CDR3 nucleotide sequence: TGTGCCAGCAGCCAAGATAGATCCGGACCTGAAGCTTTCTTT.

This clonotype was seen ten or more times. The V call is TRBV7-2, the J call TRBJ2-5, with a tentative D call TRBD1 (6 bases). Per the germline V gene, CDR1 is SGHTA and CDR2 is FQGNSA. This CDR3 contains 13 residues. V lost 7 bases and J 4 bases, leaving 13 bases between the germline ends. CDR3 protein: CASNRVHGETQYF. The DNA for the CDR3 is TGTGCCAGCAACAGGGTTCATGGAGAGACCCAGTACTTC.

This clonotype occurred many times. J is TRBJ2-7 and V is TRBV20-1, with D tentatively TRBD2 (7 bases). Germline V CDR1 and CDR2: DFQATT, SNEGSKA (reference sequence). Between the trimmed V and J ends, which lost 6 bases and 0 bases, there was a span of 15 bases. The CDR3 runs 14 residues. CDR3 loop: CSARNRDYSYEQYF. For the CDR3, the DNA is TGCAGTGCCCGTAACAGGGACTACTCCTACGAGCAGTACTTC.

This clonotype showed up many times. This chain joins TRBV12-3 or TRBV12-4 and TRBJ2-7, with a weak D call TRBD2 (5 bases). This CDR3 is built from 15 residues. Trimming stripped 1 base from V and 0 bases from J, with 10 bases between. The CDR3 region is CASSLVAGLSYEQYF. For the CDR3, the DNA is TGTGCCAGCAGTTTAGTGGCAGGACTCTCCTACGAGCAGTACTTC.

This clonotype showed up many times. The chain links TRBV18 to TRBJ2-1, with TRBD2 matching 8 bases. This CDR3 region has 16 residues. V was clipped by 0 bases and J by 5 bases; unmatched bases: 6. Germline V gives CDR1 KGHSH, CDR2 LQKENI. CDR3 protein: CASSPPGTRTNNEQFF. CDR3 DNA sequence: TGTGCCAGCTCACCACCTGGGACTAGAACGAACAATGAGCAGTTCTTC. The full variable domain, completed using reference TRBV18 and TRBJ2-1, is NAGVMQNPRHLVRRRGQEARLRCSPMKGHSHVYWYRQLPEEGLKFMVYLQKENIIDESGMPKERFSAEFPKEGPSILRIQQVVRGDSAAYFCASSPPGTRTNNEQFFGPGTRLTVL.

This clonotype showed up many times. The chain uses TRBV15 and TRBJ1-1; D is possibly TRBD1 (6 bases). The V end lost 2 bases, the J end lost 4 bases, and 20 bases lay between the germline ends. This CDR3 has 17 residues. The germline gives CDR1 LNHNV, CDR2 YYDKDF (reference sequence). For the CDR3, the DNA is TGTGCCACCAGCAGATCGAACAGGGTTCGATTAAGCACTGAAGCTTTCTTT. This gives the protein CATSRSNRVRLSTEAFF.

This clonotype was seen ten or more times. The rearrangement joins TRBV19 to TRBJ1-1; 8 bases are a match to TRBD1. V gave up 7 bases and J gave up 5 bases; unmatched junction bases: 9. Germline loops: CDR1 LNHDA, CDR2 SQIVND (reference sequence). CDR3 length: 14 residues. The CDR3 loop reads CASTARQGLTEAFF. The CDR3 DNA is TGTGCCAGTACCGCTCGACAGGGGCTTACTGAAGCTTTCTTT.